This is a list of T cell receptor beta chains from one sample in a study of graft-versus-host responses after intestinal transplantation. The protocol was immunoSEQ multiplex PCR, while the TCRdb copy is restricted to in-frame clones and leaves out a portion. The sample includes about 130,000 clones, over 90% of them seen just once. What these receptors recognize is not known. Sequences were derived from unstimulated CD4+ T cells sorted from spleen or lymph node cells, sampled before intestinal transplant. All receptors come from a human donor who received an intestinal transplant. CDR3s include the opening cysteine and the closing phenylalanine or tryptophan. A D gene is named only where the DNA matches it firmly. Rows may omit the clone size; those that give it use once, few, many or a size class.

D gene	V gene	clone size	J gene	CDR3 DNA	CDR3 protein
TRBD2	TRBV10-3	-	TRBJ2-1	TGTGCCATCAGAGGTAGACAGGGACTAGCCGAGATGCAGGGCTCCTACAATGAGCAGTTCTTC	CAIRGRQGLAEMQGSYNEQFF
TRBD1	TRBV4-2	once	TRBJ2-7	TGTGCCAGCAGCCACAGGGCAGGGACAGGGGGCCTTATTGATCGCTACGAGCAGTACTTC	CASSHRAGTGGLIDRYEQYF
TRBD1	TRBV11-2	-	TRBJ2-5	TGTGCCAGCAGCTTAGGGACAGGGGTGGAAAAAGAGACCCAGTACTTC	CASSLGTGVEKETQYF
-	TRBV10-3	-	TRBJ2-2	TGTGCCATCAGGGGGCCCGGCGACACCGGGGAGCTGTTTTTT	CAIRGPGDTGELFF
-	TRBV7-2	few	TRBJ2-1	TGTGCCAGCAGCTTAGGGGGTTCAAGCTCCTACAATGAGCAGTTCTTC	CASSLGGSSSYNEQFF
TRBD1	TRBV28	-	TRBJ2-7	TGTGCCAGCAGCTTTGGACAGGTGGGATACGAGCAGTACTTC	CASSFGQVGYEQYF
TRBD1	TRBV28	-	TRBJ2-5	TGTGCCAGCAGACAGGGGGCAGAAGAGACCCAGTACTTC	CASRQGAEETQYF
-	TRBV7-3	-	TRBJ1-6	TGTGCCAGCAGCCCTAGTGGCAGGGGATATAATTCACCCCTCCACTTT	CASSPSGRGYNSPLHF
TRBD2	TRBV19	-	TRBJ2-5	TGTGCCAGTAGTGGTACTAGCGGGAGTGTAGAGACCCAGTACTTC	CASSGTSGSVETQYF
TRBD2	TRBV5-4	-	TRBJ2-1	TGTGCCAGCAGCCCGACATCGGGAGGTGGATACAATGAGCAGTTCTTC	CASSPTSGGGYNEQFF
TRBD2	TRBV6-5	-	TRBJ2-7	TGTGCCAGCACTCAGAGTAGCGGGACCTACGAGCAGTACTTC	CASTQSSGTYEQYF
-	TRBV28	-	TRBJ1-1	TGTGCCAGCAGTTTAGGTACAGGAAGGTTGGACACTGAAGCTTTCTTT	CASSLGTGRLDTEAFF
TRBD2	TRBV18	-	TRBJ2-7	TGTGCCAGCTCAGAACAGACTAGCGGGAGCTCCTACGAGCAGTACTTC	CASSEQTSGSSYEQYF
-	TRBV7-2	once	TRBJ1-5	TGTGCCAGCAGCTTAGGGGTTGGACACTATGATCAGCCCCAGCATTTT	CASSLGVGHYDQPQHF
-	TRBV28	-	TRBJ2-1	TGTGCCAGCAGGACTGGTACAGGAGGCAATGAGCAGTTCTTC	CASRTGTGGNEQFF
-	TRBV27	-	TRBJ1-5	TGTGCCAGCAGTTTGTGGGGGCGCGGGCAGCCCCAGCATTTT	CASSLWGRGQPQHF
-	TRBV7-2	-	TRBJ2-7	TGTGCCAGCAGCTTAACGGGGACGGAGGGCTCCTACGAGCAGTACTTC	CASSLTGTEGSYEQYF
-	TRBV14	-	TRBJ2-5	TGTGCCAGCAGCCAAGGAGGGTTAGGGGAGACCCAGTACTTC	CASSQGGLGETQYF
TRBD2	TRBV5-1	-	TRBJ2-7	TGCGCCAGCACCCCCGCGACTAGCGGTATTCCGGAGGGCTACGAGCAGTACTTC	CASTPATSGIPEGYEQYF
-	TRBV19	-	TRBJ1-1	TGTGCCAGCGCAAGAACCAGGGAGACTGAAGCTTTCTTT	CASARTRETEAFF
-	TRBV6-5	-	TRBJ1-1	TGTGCCAGCAGCACCGGGACGCACACTGAAGCTTTCTTT	CASSTGTHTEAFF
TRBD1	TRBV5-1	-	TRBJ1-2	TGCGCCAGCAGCCGGGACAGGGGGGATCATGGCTACACCTTC	CASSRDRGDHGYTF
-	TRBV7-2	-	TRBJ1-6	TGTGCCAGCAGCTTAGAAGCGCAGGGTAATTCACCCCTCCACTTT	CASSLEAQGNSPLHF
-	TRBV9	-	TRBJ2-7	TGTGCCAGCAGCGTAGAGGAGGGAAAGAATTCGTACGAGCAGTACTTC	CASSVEEGKNSYEQYF
TRBD1	TRBV18	-	TRBJ2-7	TGTGCCAGCTCACCAAACCACAGGGGGCAGTCCTACGAGCAGTACTTC	CASSPNHRGQSYEQYF
TRBD1	TRBV7-2	once	TRBJ2-1	TGTGCCAGCAGTTATACCGGGACAGCGCATTACAATGAGCAGTTCTTC	CASSYTGTAHYNEQFF
-	TRBV19	-	TRBJ1-2	TGTGCCAGTAGTACCCTCTCTACGACTCCCTACTATGGCTACACCTTC	CASSTLSTTPYYGYTF
-	TRBV5-1	-	TRBJ2-2	TGCGCCAGTGGGAGAGGGACCGGGGAGCTGTTTTTT	CASGRGTGELFF
TRBD1	TRBV7-9	-	TRBJ1-4	TGTGCCAGCAGCTCATACAGGGGAGAAAATGAAAAACTGTTTTTT	CASSSYRGENEKLFF
-	TRBV11-3	-	TRBJ2-1	TGTGCCAGCAGCCGGGACTCCTACAATGAGCAGTTCTTC	CASSRDSYNEQFF
-	TRBV4-1	-	TRBJ1-3	TGCGCCAGCAGCCAAGAGGCCCATTATAAGAAGATAGGAAACACCATATATTTT	CASSQEAHYKKIGNTIYF
TRBD1	TRBV18	once	TRBJ1-5	TGTGCCAGCTCACCGACAGGGGGTAATCAGCCCCAGCATTTT	CASSPTGGNQPQHF
-	TRBV30	-	TRBJ2-7	TGTGCCTGGGAACAGGGAACCTACGAGCAGTACTTC	CAWEQGTYEQYF
TRBD2	TRBV7-2	-	TRBJ2-1	TGTGCCAGCAGCTTCCCGGCTAGCGGGAGTTCCTACAATGAGCAGTTCTTC	CASSFPASGSSYNEQFF
-	TRBV6-5	-	TRBJ2-3	TGTGCCAGCAGCTATTCCGGGGGGCCCACAGATACGCAGTATTTT	CASSYSGGPTDTQYF
-	TRBV29-1	-	TRBJ1-1	TGCAGCGTTGCTGTCAGGAACACTGAAGCTTTCTTT	CSVAVRNTEAFF
-	TRBV9	-	TRBJ1-3	TGTGCCAGCAGCGTAGCCAGGGGTGGAAACACCATATATTTT	CASSVARGGNTIYF
TRBD2	TRBV7-8	-	TRBJ2-1	TGTGCCAGCAGCTTACGGGAGGGCACTTACAATGAGCAGTTCTTC	CASSLREGTYNEQFF
TRBD2	TRBV4-1	once	TRBJ2-3	TGCGCCAGCAGCCATGCATCGAGTGGTCGGGGAGCGGGAGCAGATACGCAGTATTTT	CASSHASSGRGAGADTQYF
TRBD2	TRBV19	-	TRBJ2-5	TGTGCCAGTAGCCCCGGGGAGGGAGAGACCCAGTACTTC	CASSPGEGETQYF
-	TRBV28	once	TRBJ2-1	TGTGCCAGCAGTGAGGGTTGGGGAGAGGATGAGCAGTTCTTC	CASSEGWGEDEQFF
-	TRBV28	-	TRBJ2-5	TGTGCCAGCAGTTTATCACTAGGGGAGACCCAGTACTTC	CASSLSLGETQYF
TRBD2	TRBV27	-	TRBJ2-5	TGTGCCAGCAGTTTAGCTCGCGGGAGTAGTACCCAAGAGACCCAGTACTTC	CASSLARGSSTQETQYF
TRBD1	TRBV2	-	TRBJ1-6	TGTGCCAGCAGCCCACGGACAGGGAATAATTCACCCCTCCACTTT	CASSPRTGNNSPLHF
-	TRBV7-8	-	TRBJ2-7	TGTGCCAGCAGCTTAAATGAACCGACCCCCTACGAGCAGTACTTC	CASSLNEPTPYEQYF
-	TRBV7-3	-	TRBJ2-1	TGTGCCAGCAGCTTACGACTAGGTTCCTACAATGAGCAGTTCTTC	CASSLRLGSYNEQFF
-	TRBV20-1	-	TRBJ1-2	TGCAGTGCCGGACAAGAAGGCTACACCTTC	CSAGQEGYTF
-	TRBV27	-	TRBJ1-5	TGTGCCAGCAGTTTATCGGGTCCTAGCAATCAGCCCCAGCATTTT	CASSLSGPSNQPQHF
TRBD1	TRBV30	-	TRBJ1-4	TGTGCCTGGAGTCGACCGGGACAGGGTGAAAAACTGTTTTTT	CAWSRPGQGEKLFF
TRBD2	TRBV11-3	-	TRBJ2-5	TGTGCCAGCAGCCTGAGACTAGCGGGGACCCAAGAGACCCAGTACTTC	CASSLRLAGTQETQYF